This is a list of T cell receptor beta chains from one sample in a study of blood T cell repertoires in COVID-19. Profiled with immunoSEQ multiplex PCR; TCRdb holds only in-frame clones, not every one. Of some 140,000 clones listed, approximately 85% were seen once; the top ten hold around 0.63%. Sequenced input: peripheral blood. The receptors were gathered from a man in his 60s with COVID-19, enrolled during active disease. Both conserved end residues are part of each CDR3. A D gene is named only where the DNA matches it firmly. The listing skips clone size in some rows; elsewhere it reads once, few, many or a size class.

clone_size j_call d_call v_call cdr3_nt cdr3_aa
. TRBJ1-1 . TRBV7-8 TGTGCCAGCAGCTTACCTCGGTGGTCAGGGGCGCGTACTGAAGCTTTCTTT CASSLPRWSGARTEAFF
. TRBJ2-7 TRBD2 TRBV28 TGTGCCAGCAGTTTATGGTGGTCTAGCGGGGCCGCCTACGAGCAGTACTTC CASSLWWSSGAAYEQYF
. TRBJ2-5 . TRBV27 TGTGCCAGCAGTCTATTGGACGGGCGGGGAGAGACCCAGTACTTC CASSLLDGRGETQYF
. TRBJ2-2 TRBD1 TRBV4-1 TGCGCCAGCAGCCAAGGGCACGGGGACAGGGGGCGGAACACCGGGGAGCTGTTTTTT CASSQGHGDRGRNTGELFF
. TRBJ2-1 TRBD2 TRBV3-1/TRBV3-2 TGTGCCAGCAGCCCGGGCGGGAGTTATGGCAATGAGCAGTTCTTC CASSPGGSYGNEQFF
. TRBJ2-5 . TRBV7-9 TGTGCCAGCAGCTTAGGGGGAGGCCCCCAAGAGACCCAGTACTTC CASSLGGGPQETQYF
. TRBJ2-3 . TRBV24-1 TGTGCCACCAGTGACCTTCCCGGGACAACTAGCACAGATACGCAGTATTTT CATSDLPGTTSTDTQYF
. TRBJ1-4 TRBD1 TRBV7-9 TGTGCCAGCAGCGTGGGACAGGGGAATGAAAAACTGTTTTTT CASSVGQGNEKLFF
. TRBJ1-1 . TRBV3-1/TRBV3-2 TGTGCCAGCAGCCAGGCCAGGGGTCGGGCTGAAGCTTTCTTT CASSQARGRAEAFF
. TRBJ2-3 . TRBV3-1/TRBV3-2 TGTGCCAGCAGCCAAGGGCAAGTATCAGATACGCAGTATTTT CASSQGQVSDTQYF
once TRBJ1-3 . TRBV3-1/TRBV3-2 TGTGCCAGCAGCGGGGAGGAGCGCTACTACGAGTACTCTGGAAACACCATATATTTT CASSGEERYYEYSGNTIYF
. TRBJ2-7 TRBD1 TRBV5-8 TGTGCCAGCATCCTCTTGGGACAGACCTACGAGCAGTACTTC CASILLGQTYEQYF
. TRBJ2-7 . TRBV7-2 TGTGCCAGCAGCTTAGTATACGAGCAGTACTTC CASSLVYEQYF
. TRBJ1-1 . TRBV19 TGTGCCAGTAGGACCGACAGACCGAACACTGAAGCTTTCTTT CASRTDRPNTEAFF
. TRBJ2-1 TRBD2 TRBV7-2 TGTGCCAGCAGCTTCTCTAGCGGGACCTACAATGAGCAGTTCTTC CASSFSSGTYNEQFF
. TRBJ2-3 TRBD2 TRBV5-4 TGTGCCAGCAGCTCGCCCCTTGGCGGGAGGAGCACAGATACGCAGTATTTT CASSSPLGGRSTDTQYF
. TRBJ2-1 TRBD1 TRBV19 TGTGCCAGTAGTAAAGACAGGGGGCGGGTCGATGAGCAGTTCTTC CASSKDRGRVDEQFF
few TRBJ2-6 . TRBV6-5 TGTGCCAGCAGTTACAGGGGGTCTGGGGCCAACGTCCTGACTTTC CASSYRGSGANVLTF
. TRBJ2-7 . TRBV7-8 TGTGCCAGCAGCACCCGGCAGGGGAGTCCCTACGAGCAGTACTTC CASSTRQGSPYEQYF
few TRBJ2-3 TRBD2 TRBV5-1 TGCGCCAGCAGCTTGGCGACTAGCGGGAGTGGAGATACGCAGTATTTT CASSLATSGSGDTQYF
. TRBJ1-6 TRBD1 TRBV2 TGTGCCAGCAGTGAGTGGGACAGGTTGTATTCACCCCTCCACTTT CASSEWDRLYSPLHF
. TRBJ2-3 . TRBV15 TGTGCCACCAGCCCGCGGGCCACAGGGGATACGCAGTATTTT CATSPRATGDTQYF
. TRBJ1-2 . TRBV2 TGTGCCAGCAGTGAAGAGCAGGGGATGGTCTATGGCTACACCTTC CASSEEQGMVYGYTF
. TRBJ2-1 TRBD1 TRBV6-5 TGTGCCAGCAGTTCAGCCGGGACAGTCTACAATGAGCAGTTCTTC CASSSAGTVYNEQFF
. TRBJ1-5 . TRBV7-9 TGTGCCAGCAGCTTAGAAGAGTATCAGCCCCAGCATTTT CASSLEEYQPQHF
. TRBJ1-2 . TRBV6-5 TGTGCCAGCAAGCCCCTGGCGGGGCTCTATGGCTACACCTTC CASKPLAGLYGYTF
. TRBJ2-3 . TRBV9 TGTGCCAGCAGCGTAGAGGGCTCCAGGGGCGCAGATACGCAGTATTTT CASSVEGSRGADTQYF
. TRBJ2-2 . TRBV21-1 TGTGCCAGCAGCAAGGCAGGTAAGGGGGCTTCGGGCACCGGGGAGCTGTTTTTT CASSKAGKGASGTGELFF